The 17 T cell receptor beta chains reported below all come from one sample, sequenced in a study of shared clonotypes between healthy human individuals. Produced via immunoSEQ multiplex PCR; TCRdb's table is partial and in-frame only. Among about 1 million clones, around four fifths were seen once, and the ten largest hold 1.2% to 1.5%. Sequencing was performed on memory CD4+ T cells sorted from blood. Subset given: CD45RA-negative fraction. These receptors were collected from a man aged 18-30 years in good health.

CDR3 in DNA: TGTGCCAGCAGCCGTCTTCACGGGGGTTACGAGCAGTACTTC. Its protein is CASSRLHGGYEQYF. This chain links TRBV16 with TRBJ2-7; D might be TRBD2 (6 bases). V was clipped by 4 bases and J by 4 bases, with 14 bases between them. Germline V gives CDR1 KGHSY, CDR2 FQNENV. The length of the CDR3 is 14 residues.

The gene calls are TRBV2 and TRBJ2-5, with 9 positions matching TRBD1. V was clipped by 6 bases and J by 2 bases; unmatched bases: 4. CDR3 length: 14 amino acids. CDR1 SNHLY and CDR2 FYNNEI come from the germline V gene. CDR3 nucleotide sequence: TGTGCCAGCAGACAGGGGGCGAGGCAAGAGACCCAGTACTTC. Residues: CASRQGARQETQYF.

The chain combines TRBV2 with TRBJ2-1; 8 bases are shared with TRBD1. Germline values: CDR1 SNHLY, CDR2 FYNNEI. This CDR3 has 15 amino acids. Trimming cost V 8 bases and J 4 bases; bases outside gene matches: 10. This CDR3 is CASWLGDRMYNEQFF. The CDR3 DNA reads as TGTGCCAGCTGGCTCGGGGACAGGATGTACAATGAGCAGTTCTTC.

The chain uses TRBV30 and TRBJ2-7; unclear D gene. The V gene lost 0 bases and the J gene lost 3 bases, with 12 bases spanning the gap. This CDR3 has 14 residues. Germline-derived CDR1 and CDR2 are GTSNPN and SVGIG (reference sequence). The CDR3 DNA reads TGTGCCTGGAGTGTGGGTCTCATGGGCTACGAGCAGTACTTC. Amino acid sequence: CAWSVGLMGYEQYF.

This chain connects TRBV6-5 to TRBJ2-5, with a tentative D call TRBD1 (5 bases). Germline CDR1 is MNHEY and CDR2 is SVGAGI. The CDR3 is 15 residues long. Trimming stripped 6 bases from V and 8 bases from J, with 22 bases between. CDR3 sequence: CASRPFGWTTETQYF. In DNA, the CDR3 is TGTGCCAGCAGGCCCTTCGGCTGGACAACGGAAACCCAGTACTTC.

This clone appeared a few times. CDR3 loop: CASSLGLDRENYGYTF. In DNA, the CDR3 is TGTGCCAGCAGCTTGGGGTTGGACAGGGAAAACTATGGCTACACCTTC. This rearrangement joins TRBV5-6 to TRBJ1-2; TRBD1 matches 8 bases. From germline, CDR1 is SGHDT and CDR2 YYEEEE. V trimming: 0 bases; J trimming: 2 bases; junction bases outside the gene matches: 6. The CDR3 is made up of 16 amino acids.

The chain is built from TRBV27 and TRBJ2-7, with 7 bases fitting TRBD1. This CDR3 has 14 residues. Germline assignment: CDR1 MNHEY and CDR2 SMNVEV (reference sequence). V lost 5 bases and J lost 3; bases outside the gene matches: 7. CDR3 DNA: TGTGCCAGCAGTCCGCTCCGGGACAGCTACGAGCAGTACTTC. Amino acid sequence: CASSPLRDSYEQYF.

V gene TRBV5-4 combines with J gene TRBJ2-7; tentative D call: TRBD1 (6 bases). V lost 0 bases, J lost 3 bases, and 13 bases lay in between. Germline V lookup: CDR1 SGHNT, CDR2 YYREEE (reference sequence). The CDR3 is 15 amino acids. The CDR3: CASSLEGQGSYEQYF. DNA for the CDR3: TGTGCCAGCAGCTTGGAAGGGCAGGGGAGCTACGAGCAGTACTTC.

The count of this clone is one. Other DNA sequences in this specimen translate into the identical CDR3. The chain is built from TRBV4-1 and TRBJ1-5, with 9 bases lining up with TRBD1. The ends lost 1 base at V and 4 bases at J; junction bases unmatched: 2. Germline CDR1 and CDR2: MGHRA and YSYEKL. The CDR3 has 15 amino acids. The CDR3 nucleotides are TGCGCCAGCAGCCAAGGGGGACAGGGAAATCAGCCCCAGCATTTT. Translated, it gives CASSQGGQGNQPQHF.

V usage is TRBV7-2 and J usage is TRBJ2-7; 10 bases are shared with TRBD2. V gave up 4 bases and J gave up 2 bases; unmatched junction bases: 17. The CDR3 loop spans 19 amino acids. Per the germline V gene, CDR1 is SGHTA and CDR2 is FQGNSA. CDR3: CASSSQPLAGLLKPYEQYF. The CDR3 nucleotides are TGTGCCAGCAGCTCCCAACCACTAGCGGGGCTTCTAAAACCCTACGAGCAGTACTTC.

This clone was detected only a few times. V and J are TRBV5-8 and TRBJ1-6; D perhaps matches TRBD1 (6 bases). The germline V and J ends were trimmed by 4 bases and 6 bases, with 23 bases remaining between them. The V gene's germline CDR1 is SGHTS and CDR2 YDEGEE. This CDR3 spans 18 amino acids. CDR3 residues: CASSAGRQDTRRNSPLHF. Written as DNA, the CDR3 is TGTGCCAGCAGCGCAGGACGACAGGACACGAGACGTAATTCACCCCTCCACTTT.

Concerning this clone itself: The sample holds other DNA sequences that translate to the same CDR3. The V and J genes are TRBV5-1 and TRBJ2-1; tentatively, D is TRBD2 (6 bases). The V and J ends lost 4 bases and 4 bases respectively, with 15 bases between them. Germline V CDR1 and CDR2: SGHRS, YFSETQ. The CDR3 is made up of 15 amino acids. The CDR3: CASSAAGGSYNEQFF. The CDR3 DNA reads TGCGCCAGCAGCGCGGCCGGGGGATCGTACAATGAGCAGTTCTTC. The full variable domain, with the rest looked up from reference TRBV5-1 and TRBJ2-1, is KAGVTQTPRYLIKTRGQQVTLSCSPISGHRSVSWYQQTPGQGLQFLFEYFSETQRNKGNFPGRFSGRQFSNSRSEMNVSTLELGDSALYLCASSAAGGSYNEQFFGPGTRLTVL.

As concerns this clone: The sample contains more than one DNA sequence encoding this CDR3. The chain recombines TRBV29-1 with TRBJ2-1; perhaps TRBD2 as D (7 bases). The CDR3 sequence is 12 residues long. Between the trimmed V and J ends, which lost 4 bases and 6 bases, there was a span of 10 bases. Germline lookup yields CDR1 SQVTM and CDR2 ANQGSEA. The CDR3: CSVVRGANEQFF. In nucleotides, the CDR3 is TGCAGCGTTGTACGGGGGGCCAATGAGCAGTTCTTC.

CDR3 sequence reads: CAWSAPRQASYEQYF. For the CDR3, the DNA is TGTGCCTGGAGTGCCCCAAGACAGGCATCCTACGAGCAGTACTTC. The gene calls are TRBV30 and TRBJ2-7, with a possible D match to TRBD1 (6 bases). V was shortened by 1 base and J by 1 base, with 14 bases between the two germline ends. CDR1 and CDR2 from the germline V gene are GTSNPN and SVGIG (reference sequence). This CDR3 has 15 residues.

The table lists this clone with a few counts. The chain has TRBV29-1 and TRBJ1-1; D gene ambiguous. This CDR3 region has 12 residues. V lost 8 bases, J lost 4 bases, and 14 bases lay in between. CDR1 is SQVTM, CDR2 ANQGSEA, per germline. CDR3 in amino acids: CSSGEEVTEAFF. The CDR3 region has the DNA TGCAGCTCAGGTGAAGAGGTCACTGAAGCTTTCTTT.

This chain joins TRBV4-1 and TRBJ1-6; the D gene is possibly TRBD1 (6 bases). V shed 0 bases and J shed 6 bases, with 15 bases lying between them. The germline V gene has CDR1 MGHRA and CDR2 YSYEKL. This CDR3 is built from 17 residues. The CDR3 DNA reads TGCGCCAGCAGCCAAGATGAGGGAGGGGGATTTAATTCACCCCTCCACTTT. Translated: CASSQDEGGGFNSPLHF.

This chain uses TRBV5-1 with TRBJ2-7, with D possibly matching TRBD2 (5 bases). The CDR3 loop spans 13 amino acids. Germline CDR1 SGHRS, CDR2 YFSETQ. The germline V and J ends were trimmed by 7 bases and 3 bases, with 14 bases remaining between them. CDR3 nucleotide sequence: TGCGCCAGCTCCGGGGTCCCAATCTACGAGCAGTACTTC. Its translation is CASSGVPIYEQYF.